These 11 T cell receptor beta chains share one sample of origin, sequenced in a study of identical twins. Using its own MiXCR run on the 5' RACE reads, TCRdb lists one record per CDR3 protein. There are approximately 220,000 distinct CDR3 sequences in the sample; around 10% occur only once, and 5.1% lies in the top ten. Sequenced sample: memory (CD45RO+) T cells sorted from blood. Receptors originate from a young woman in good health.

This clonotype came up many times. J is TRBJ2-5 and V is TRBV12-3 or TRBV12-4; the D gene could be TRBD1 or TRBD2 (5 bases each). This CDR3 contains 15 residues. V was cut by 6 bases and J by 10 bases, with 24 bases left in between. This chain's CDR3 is CASRGDVFESMDQYF. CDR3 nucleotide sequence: TGTGCCAGCAGGGGGGACGTTTTTGAGTCTATGGACCAGTACTTC.

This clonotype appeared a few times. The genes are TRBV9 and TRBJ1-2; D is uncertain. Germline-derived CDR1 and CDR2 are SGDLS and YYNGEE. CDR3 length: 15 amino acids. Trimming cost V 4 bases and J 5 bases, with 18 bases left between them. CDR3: CASSPTPNGAYGYTF. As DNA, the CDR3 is TGTGCCAGCAGCCCAACCCCTAACGGAGCTTATGGCTACACCTTC.

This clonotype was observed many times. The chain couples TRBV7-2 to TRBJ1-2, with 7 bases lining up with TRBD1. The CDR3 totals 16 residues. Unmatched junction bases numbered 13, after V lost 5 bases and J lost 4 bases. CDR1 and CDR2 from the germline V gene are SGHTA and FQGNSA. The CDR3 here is CASSPSRGQSIYGYTF. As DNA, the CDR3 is TGTGCCAGCAGCCCGTCTAGGGGACAGAGCATCTATGGCTACACCTTC. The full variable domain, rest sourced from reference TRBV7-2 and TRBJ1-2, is GAGVSQSPSNKVTEKGKDVELRCDPISGHTALYWYRQSLGQGLEFLIYFQGNSAPDKSGLPSDRFSAERTGGSVSTLTIQRTQQEDSAVYLCASSPSRGQSIYGYTFGSGTRLTVV.

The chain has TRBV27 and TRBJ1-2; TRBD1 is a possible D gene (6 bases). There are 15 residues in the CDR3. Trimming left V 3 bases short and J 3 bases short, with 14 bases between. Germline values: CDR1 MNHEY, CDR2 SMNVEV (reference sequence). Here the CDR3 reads CASSFSGAGDYGYTF. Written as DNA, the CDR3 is TGTGCCAGCAGTTTTTCAGGGGCTGGTGACTATGGCTACACCTTC.

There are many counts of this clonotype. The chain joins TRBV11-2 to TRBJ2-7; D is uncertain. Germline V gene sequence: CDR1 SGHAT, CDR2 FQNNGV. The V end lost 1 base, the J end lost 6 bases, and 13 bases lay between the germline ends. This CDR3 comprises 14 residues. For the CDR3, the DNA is TGTGCCAGCAGCTTAGTGGGCACCTTCGGCGAGCAGTACTTC. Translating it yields CASSLVGTFGEQYF.

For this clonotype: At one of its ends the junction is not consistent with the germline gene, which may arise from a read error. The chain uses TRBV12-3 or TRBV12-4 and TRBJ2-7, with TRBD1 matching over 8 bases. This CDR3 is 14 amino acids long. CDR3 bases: TGTGCCAGCACCCCGGGCCGGGACAGGCACCATCTGCGCTTC. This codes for CASTPGRDRHHLRF.

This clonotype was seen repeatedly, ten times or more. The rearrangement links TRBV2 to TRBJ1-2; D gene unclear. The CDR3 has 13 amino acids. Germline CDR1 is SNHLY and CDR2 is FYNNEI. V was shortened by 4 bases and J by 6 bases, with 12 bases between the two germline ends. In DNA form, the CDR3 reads TGTGCCAGCAGTGTCGGCCATCCGGATGGCTACACCTTC. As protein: CASSVGHPDGYTF.

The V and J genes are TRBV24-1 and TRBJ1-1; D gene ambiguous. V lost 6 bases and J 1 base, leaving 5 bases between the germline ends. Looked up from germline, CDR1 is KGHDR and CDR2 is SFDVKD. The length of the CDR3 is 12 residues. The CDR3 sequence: CATSIWNTEAFF. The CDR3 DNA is TGTGCCACCAGTATATGGAACACTGAAGCTTTCTTT.

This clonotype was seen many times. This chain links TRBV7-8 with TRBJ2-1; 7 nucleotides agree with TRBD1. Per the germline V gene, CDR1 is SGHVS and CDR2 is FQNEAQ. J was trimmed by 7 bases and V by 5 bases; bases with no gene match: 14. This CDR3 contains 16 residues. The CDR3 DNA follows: TGTGCCAGCAGCGAGGGGGCGGACATAGCCGCTAATGAGCAGTTCTTC. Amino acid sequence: CASSEGADIAANEQFF.

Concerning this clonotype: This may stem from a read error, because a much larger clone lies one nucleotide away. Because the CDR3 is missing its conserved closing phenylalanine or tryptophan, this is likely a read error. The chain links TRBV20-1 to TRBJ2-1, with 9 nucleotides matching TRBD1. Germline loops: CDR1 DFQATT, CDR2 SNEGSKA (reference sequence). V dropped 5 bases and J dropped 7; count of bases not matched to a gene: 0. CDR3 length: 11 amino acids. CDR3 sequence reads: CSADRGNEQFC. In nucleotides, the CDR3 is TGCAGTGCTGACAGGGGGAATGAGCAGTTCTGC.

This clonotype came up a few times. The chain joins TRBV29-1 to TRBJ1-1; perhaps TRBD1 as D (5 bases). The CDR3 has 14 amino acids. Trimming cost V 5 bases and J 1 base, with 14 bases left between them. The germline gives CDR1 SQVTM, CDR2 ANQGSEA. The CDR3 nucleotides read TGCAGCGTTTTTTCGCAGGGCTGGAACACTGAAGCTTTCTTT. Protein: CSVFSQGWNTEAFF. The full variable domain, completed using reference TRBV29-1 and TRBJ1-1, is SAVISQKPSRDICQRGTSLTIQCQVDSQVTMMFWYRQQPGQSLTLIATANQGSEATYESGFVIDKFPISRPNLTFSTLTVSNMSPEDSSIYLCSVFSQGWNTEAFFGQGTRLTVV.